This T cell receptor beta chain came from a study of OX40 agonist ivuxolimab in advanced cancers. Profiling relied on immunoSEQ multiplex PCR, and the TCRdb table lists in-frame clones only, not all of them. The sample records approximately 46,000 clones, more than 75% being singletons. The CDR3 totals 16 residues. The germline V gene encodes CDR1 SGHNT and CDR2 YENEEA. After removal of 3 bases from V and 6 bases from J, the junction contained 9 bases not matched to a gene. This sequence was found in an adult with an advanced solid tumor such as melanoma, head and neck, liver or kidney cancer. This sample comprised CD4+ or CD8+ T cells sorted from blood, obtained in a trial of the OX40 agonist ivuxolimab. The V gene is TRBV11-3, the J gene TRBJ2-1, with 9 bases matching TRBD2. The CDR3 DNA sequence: TGTGCCAGCAGCTTTGGGTTGACTAGCGGAATCAATGAGCAGTTCTTC. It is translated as CASSFGLTSGINEQFF.